The rows below give T cell receptor beta chains drawn from one sample of a study of OX40 agonist ivuxolimab in advanced cancers. Libraries were prepared by immunoSEQ multiplex PCR; TCRdb keeps only in-frame clonotypes and omits some of them. The sample has about 72,000 clones, roughly 80% seen once. The sample in question was CD4+ or CD8+ T cells sorted from blood, obtained in a trial of the OX40 agonist ivuxolimab. These receptors came from an adult with an advanced solid tumor such as melanoma, head and neck, liver or kidney cancer. The CDR3 runs from the conserved cysteine through the conserved F or W.

j_gene | v_gene | CDR3aa
TRBJ2-3 | TRBV18 | CASSPLAGRLAGPTQYF
TRBJ1-1 | TRBV10-2 | CASFGTGDRNTEAFF
. | TRBV13 | CASSFRTGMGGEQYF
TRBJ2-7 | TRBV7-2 | CASSPTSGRRHEQYF
TRBJ1-2 | TRBV11-1 | CASSFTSGLGYTF
TRBJ2-2 | TRBV7-2 | CASSLVSSGAGPTGELFF
TRBJ2-7 | TRBV6-5 | CASSSEGTGGFEQYF
TRBJ2-3 | TRBV19 | CASSAWTSESTDTQYF
TRBJ2-4 | TRBV5-6 | CASRRTGPLAKNIQYF
TRBJ1-3 | TRBV5-1 | CASSLVSPGNTIYF
TRBJ1-2 | TRBV11-2 | CASSLILTYGYTF
TRBJ2-5 | TRBV29-1 | CSVAQFRETQYF
TRBJ1-2 | TRBV7-2 | CASSIPGPNYGYTF
TRBJ2-3 | TRBV6-4 | CASSRLAGGQDTQYF
TRBJ1-2 | TRBV5-1 | CASSLILGPEIGYTF
TRBJ1-5 | TRBV7-9 | CASSLEGVSNQPQHF
TRBJ2-7 | TRBV7-2 | CASSPSPQSYEQYF
TRBJ1-1 | TRBV7-3 | CASSLSPTGGMNTEAFF
TRBJ2-2 | TRBV4-2 | CASSHGTGGGPGELFF
TRBJ2-5 | TRBV2 | CASNAWETQYF
TRBJ2-3 | TRBV4-3 | CASSQDPLATLTDTQYF
TRBJ1-2 | TRBV30 | CAWTGGGGYTF
TRBJ1-1 | TRBV9 | CASTPNPGTGSEAFF
TRBJ1-4 | TRBV7-9 | CASTQGGSEKLFF